This T cell receptor beta chain originates from a study of shared clonotypes between healthy human individuals. Clones were sequenced by immunoSEQ multiplex PCR, and TCRdb holds only the in-frame ones, with some missing. The profile shows 400,000 to 500,000 clones, around three quarters of them singletons. Looked up from germline, CDR1 is SGHAT and CDR2 is FQNNGV. This CDR3 region has 16 residues. The ends were cut back, 5 bases at V and 9 bases at J, with 23 bases in the middle. The chain employs TRBV11-2 and TRBJ2-1; D may be TRBD1 (5 bases). The sequenced sample was PBMCs. This receptor was identified in a woman aged 40 to 50 in good health. Some clones in this sample may be carry-over from other donors' samples. The CDR3 here is CASSGRPNSQGSEQFF. CDR3 sequence (DNA): TGTGCCAGCAGCGGAAGACCTAACTCCCAGGGAAGTGAGCAGTTCTTC. Full variable domain (rest looked up from reference TRBV11-2 and TRBJ2-1): EAGVAQSPRYKIIEKRQSVAFWCNPISGHATLYWYQQILGQGPKLLIQFQNNGVVDDSQLPKDRFSAERLKGVDSTLKIQPAKLEDSAVYLCASSGRPNSQGSEQFFGPGTRLTVL.